Shown below are 10 T cell receptor beta chains from a single sample sequenced in a study of early T cells in non-severe SARS-CoV-2 infection (dated by TCRdb to the early 2020s). Receptors were amplified or captured by 5' RACE. The sample was run on a NextSeq 500. TCRdb handled the public reads itself, with Q25 trimming in fastp and clone calling in MiXCR, and kept productive beta chains. One record per CDR3 amino acid sequence lists the most common genes and DNA. The sample table records around 46,000 distinct CDR3 sequences; roughly 5.4% of these occur just once. Of the sample, approximately 5.6% falls within the top ten clones. Sequencing was performed on whole blood, taken at baseline. Receptors originate from an adult who was a healthcare worker with PCR-confirmed SARS-CoV-2 infection or an uninfected control (not recorded which).

The V call is TRBV20-1, the J call TRBJ2-2, with 8 nucleotides matching TRBD2. This CDR3 is 14 amino acids long. Per germline, CDR1 DFQATT and CDR2 SNEGSKA (reference sequence). Losses at the gene ends were 1 base for V and 5 bases for J; bases not matched to a gene: 3. As DNA, the CDR3 is TGCAGTGCTAGAGGAGCGGGAGAGACCGGGGAGCTGTTTTTT. Its translation: CSARGAGETGELFF.

Regarding this clonotype: A much larger clone lies a single base off, so this may be a read error. The chain employs TRBV5-1 and TRBJ2-5; maybe TRBD2 (5 bases). This CDR3 spans 14 amino acids. Germline values: CDR1 SGHRS, CDR2 YFSETQ. The CDR3 loop is CTSSLGEPQETQYF. CDR3 sequence (DNA): TGCACCAGCAGCTTGGGAGAGCCCCAAGAGACCCAGTACTTC.

This clonotype was found many times. The CDR3 sequence is CASSSQDVTREKLFF. As DNA, the CDR3 is TGTGCCAGCAGTTCCCAGGACGTAACGAGGGAAAAACTGTTTTTT. J is TRBJ1-4 and V is TRBV25-1; the D is unclear. V was pared by 5 bases and J by 8 bases, with 18 bases between. Germline V CDR1 and CDR2: MGHDK, SYGVNS. The CDR3 is 15 residues long.

V usage is TRBV2 and J usage is TRBJ1-5, with a possible D match to TRBD1 (6 bases). Germline V CDR1 and CDR2: SNHLY, FYNNEI. This CDR3 region has 15 residues. The V gene lost 3 bases and the J gene lost 7 bases, with 16 bases spanning the gap. The CDR3 spells CASSDWAGARQPQHF. In DNA form, the CDR3 reads TGTGCCAGCAGTGATTGGGCAGGGGCGAGGCAGCCCCAGCATTTT.

This clonotype was recorded many times. The genes are TRBV27 and TRBJ2-7; 8 nucleotides line up with TRBD2. Germline loops: CDR1 MNHEY, CDR2 SMNVEV (reference sequence). This CDR3 comprises 16 residues. V shed 6 bases and J 7 bases; nucleotides not matched to a gene: 17. The CDR3 nucleotides read TGTGCCAGCAGCCCACAACTTTACAGCGGGAGTCATGAGCAGTACTTC. Translated, it gives CASSPQLYSGSHEQYF.

The rearrangement joins TRBV20-1 to TRBJ2-2; D is ambiguous. The CDR3 is 12 residues long. Germline lookup yields CDR1 DFQATT and CDR2 SNEGSKA (reference sequence). The V end was cut by 3 bases, the J end by 3 bases, with 5 bases between. CDR3 sequence reads: CSASRHTGELFF. CDR3 in DNA: TGCAGTGCTAGTAGGCACACCGGGGAGCTGTTTTTT.

This clonotype has at least ten counts. The rearrangement uses TRBV5-4 and TRBJ2-7, with 14 positions matching TRBD2. The CDR3 contains 15 residues. The germline V gene encodes CDR1 SGHNT and CDR2 YYREEE (reference sequence). After removal of 4 bases from V and 6 bases from J, the junction contained 6 bases not matched to a gene. As DNA, the CDR3 is TGTGCCAGCAGCCTACCGGGACTAGCGGGAGCCGAGCAGTACTTC. As protein: CASSLPGLAGAEQYF.

CDR3 sequence (DNA): TGTGCCAGCAGCTTACGGGCGGGGCGCGGCTACAATGAGCAGTTCTTC. Translated: CASSLRAGRGYNEQFF. The V and J genes are TRBV11-2 and TRBJ2-1; D is perhaps TRBD2 (6 bases). The germline CDR1 and CDR2 sequences are SGHAT and FQNNGV. The CDR3 consists of 16 residues. Deletions cut 2 bases from V and 3 bases from J, with 14 bases between.

In its sample, this clonotype was seen many times. This chain uses TRBV24-1 with TRBJ2-1; D possibly corresponds to TRBD1 (5 bases). The germline CDR1 and CDR2 sequences are KGHDR and SFDVKD. The CDR3 extends over 14 amino acids. V was pared by 5 bases and J by 8 bases, with 15 bases between. The CDR3 loop is CATSGMTVLHEQFF. CDR3 sequence (DNA): TGTGCCACCAGTGGAATGACAGTTCTCCATGAGCAGTTCTTC.

This clonotype was detected many times. V is TRBV11-2 and J is TRBJ2-2, with a weak D call TRBD2 (5 bases). V was trimmed by 3 bases and J by 6 bases, leaving 5 bases between them. This CDR3 has 12 residues. Germline CDR1 reads SGHAT; CDR2 reads FQNNGV. CDR3 residues: CASSLRAGELFF. The CDR3 bases are TGTGCCAGCAGCTTGCGGGCCGGGGAGCTGTTTTTT. The full variable domain, with the rest looked up from reference TRBV11-2 and TRBJ2-2, is EAGVAQSPRYKIIEKRQSVAFWCNPISGHATLYWYQQILGQGPKLLIQFQNNGVVDDSQLPKDRFSAERLKGVDSTLKIQPAKLEDSAVYLCASSLRAGELFFGEGSRLTVL.